This TCR beta chain was found in a study of blood T cell repertoires in COVID-19. The wider study: Researchers got acute and convalescent COVID-19 samples from the United States, Italy and Spain. PBMCs, B-cell-depleted T cells, or T cells were the source of the cDNA or gDNA that made up the material.

In the original analysis: Reference gene primer amplification in the assay estimated nucleated cell counts. Only in-frame clones appear in the TCRdb table, and some are missing; sequencing was by immunoSEQ multiplex PCR. The DNA gave D and trimming, while V, J and clone size come from that table. Seen here are roughly 180,000 clones, 85% to 95% observed once, and the top ten hold 0.76%. Patients at the Seattle site were enrolled during active infection and followed longitudinally. The CDR3 spans 15 residues. The ends were cut back, 5 bases at V and 2 bases at J, with 12 bases in the middle. The germline V gene encodes CDR1 SGHTA and CDR2 FQGTGA.

This TCR was recovered from a man aged 25 to 40 with COVID-19, enrolled during active disease. The V gene is TRBV7-3, the J gene TRBJ2-2, with D possibly matching TRBD1 (6 bases). Sequencing was done on a sample of peripheral blood. The CDR3 DNA follows: TGTGCCAGCAGCCCAGGGGTCCTCAACACCGGGGAGCTGTTTTTT. Translating gives CASSPGVLNTGELFF.